This T cell receptor (beta chain) was sequenced for a study of shared T cell receptors in the human thymus. Produced via immunoSEQ multiplex PCR; TCRdb's table is partial and in-frame only. The data contain about 610,000 clones, around 89% of them singletons. This same sample was also part of a study on human thymus T cells. That study adds: Corrective heart surgery yielded resections, and these provided the thymus tissue. Thymic as well as blood repertoires seemed to favor certain V and J genes unevenly.

Sequenced sample: thymocytes. This receptor was obtained from a boy under two years old with a congenital heart defect.

The CDR3 reads CASSLEILWTDTQYF. CDR3 in DNA: TGTGCCAGCAGCTTAGAGATACTCTGGACAGATACGCAGTATTTT. The genes are TRBV7-8 and TRBJ2-3; D remains ambiguous. The V end was cut by 1 base, the J end by 3 bases, with 11 bases between. This CDR3 contains 15 residues. The germline V gene has CDR1 SGHVS and CDR2 FQNEAQ.